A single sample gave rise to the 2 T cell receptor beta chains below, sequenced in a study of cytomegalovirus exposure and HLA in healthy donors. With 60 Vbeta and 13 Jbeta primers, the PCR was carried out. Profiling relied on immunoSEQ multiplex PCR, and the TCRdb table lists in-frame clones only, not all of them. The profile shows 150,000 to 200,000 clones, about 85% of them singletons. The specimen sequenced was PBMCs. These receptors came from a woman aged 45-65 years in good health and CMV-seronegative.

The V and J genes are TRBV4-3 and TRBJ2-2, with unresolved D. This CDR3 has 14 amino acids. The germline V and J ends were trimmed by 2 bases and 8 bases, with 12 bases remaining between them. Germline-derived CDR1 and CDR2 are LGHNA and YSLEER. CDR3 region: CASSQKGGGGELFF. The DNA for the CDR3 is TGCGCCAGCAGCCAAAAAGGCGGTGGGGGGGAGCTGTTTTTT.

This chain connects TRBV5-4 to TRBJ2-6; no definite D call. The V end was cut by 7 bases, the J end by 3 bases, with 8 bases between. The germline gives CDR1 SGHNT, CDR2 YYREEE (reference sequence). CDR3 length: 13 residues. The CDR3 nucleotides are TGTGCCAGCGGCCCAGGTGGGGCCAACGTCCTGACTTTC. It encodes CASGPGGANVLTF.